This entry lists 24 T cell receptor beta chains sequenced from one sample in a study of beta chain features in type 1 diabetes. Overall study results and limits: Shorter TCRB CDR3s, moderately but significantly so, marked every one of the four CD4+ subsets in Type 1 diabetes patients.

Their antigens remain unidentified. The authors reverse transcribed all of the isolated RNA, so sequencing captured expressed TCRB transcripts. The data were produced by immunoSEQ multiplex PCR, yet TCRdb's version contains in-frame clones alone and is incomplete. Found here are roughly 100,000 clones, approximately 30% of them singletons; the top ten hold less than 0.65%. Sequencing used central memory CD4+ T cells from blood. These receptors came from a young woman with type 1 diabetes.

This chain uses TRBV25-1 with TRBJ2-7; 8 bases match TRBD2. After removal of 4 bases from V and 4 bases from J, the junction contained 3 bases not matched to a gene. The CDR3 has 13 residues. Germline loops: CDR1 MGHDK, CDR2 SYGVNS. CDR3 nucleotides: TGTGCCAGCAGTGTGAGCGGGAGATACGAGCAGTACTTC. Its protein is CASSVSGRYEQYF.

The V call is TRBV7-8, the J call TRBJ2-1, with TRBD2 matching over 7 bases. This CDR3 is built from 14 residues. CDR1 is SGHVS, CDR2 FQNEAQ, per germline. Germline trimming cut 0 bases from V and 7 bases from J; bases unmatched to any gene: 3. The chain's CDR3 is CASSLAGGRNEQFF. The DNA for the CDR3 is TGTGCCAGCAGCTTAGCGGGGGGGAGGAATGAGCAGTTCTTC.

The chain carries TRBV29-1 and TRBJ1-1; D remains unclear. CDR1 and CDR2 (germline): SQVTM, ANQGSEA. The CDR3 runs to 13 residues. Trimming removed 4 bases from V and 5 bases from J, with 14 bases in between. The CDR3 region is CSVVPDKMTEAFF. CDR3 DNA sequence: TGCAGCGTTGTACCCGACAAAATGACTGAAGCTTTCTTT.

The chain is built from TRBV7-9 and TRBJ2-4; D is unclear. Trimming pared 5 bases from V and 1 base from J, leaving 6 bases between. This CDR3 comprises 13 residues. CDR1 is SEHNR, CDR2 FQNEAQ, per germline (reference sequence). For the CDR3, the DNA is TGTGCCAGCAGCCCCATGGCCAAAAACATTCAGTACTTC. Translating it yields CASSPMAKNIQYF.

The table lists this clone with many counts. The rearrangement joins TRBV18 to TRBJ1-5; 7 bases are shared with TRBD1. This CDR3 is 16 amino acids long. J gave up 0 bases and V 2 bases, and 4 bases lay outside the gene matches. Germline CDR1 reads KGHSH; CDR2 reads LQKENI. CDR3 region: CASSPGTVYSNQPQHF. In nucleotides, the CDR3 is TGTGCCAGCTCACCAGGGACAGTCTATAGCAATCAGCCCCAGCATTTT.

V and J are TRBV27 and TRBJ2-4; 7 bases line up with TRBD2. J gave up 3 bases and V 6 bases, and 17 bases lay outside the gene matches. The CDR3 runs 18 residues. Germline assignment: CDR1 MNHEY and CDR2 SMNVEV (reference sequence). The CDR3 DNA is TGTGCCAGCAGCAAAGCGGGGTCGGGAGCCCGGGGCAAAAACATTCAGTACTTC. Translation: CASSKAGSGARGKNIQYF.

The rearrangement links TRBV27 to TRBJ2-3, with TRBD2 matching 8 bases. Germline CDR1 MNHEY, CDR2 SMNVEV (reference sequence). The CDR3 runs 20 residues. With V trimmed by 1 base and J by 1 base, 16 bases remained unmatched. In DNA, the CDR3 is TGTGCCAGCAGTTTATTTGGGGGTGCCGCGGGAGGACGACGCACAGATACGCAGTATTTT. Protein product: CASSLFGGAAGGRRTDTQYF.

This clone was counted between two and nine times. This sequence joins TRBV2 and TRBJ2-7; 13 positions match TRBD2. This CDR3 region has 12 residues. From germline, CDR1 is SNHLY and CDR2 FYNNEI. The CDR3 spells CASSETTSGRRV. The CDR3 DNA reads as TGTGCCAGCAGTGAGACGACTAGCGGGAGGCGCGTC.

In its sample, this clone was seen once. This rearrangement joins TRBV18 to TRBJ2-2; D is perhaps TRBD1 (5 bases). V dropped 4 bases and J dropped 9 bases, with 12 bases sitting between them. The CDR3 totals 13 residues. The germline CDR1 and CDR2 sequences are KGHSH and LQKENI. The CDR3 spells CASSRSRDRELFF. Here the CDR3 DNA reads TGTGCCAGCTCACGTTCCAGGGATAGGGAGCTGTTTTTT.

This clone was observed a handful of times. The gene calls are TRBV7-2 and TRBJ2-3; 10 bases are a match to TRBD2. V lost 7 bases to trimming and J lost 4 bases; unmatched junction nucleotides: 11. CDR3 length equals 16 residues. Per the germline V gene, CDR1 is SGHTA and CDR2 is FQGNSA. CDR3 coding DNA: TGTGCCAGCAAAGCGGGAGGGCCCTTTGTAGCAGATACGCAGTATTTT. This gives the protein CASKAGGPFVADTQYF.

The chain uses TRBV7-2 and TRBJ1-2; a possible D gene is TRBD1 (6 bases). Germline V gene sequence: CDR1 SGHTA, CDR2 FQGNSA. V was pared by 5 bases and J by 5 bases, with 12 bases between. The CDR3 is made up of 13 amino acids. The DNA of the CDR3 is TGTGCCAGCAGCCAAAGACAGGCGTATGGCTACACCTTC. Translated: CASSQRQAYGYTF.

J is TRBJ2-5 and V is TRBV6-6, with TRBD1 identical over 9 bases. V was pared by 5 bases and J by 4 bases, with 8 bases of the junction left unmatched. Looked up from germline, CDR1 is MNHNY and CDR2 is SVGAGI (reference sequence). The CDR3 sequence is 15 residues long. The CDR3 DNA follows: TGTGCCAGCAGTAAGGGACAGGGAACGGGAGAGACCCAGTACTTC. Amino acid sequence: CASSKGQGTGETQYF.

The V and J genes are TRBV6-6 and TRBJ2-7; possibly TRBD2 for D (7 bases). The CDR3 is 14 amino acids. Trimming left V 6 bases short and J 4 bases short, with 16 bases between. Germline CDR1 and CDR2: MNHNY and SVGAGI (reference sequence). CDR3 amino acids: CASSSHGGQYEQYV. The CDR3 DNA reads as TGTGCCAGCAGCTCACACGGGGGGCAATACGAGCAGTACGTC.

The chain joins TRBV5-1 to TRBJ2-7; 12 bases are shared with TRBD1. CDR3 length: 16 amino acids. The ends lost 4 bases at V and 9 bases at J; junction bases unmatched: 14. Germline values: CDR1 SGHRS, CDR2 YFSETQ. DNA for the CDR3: TGCGCCAGCAGCCAGGGTCCCGGGACAGGGGGCGCTGGGCAGTACTTC. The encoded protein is CASSQGPGTGGAGQYF.

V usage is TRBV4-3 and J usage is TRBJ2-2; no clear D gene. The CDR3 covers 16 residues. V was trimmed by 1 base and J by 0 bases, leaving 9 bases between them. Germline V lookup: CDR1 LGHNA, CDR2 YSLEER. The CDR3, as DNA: TGCGCCAGCAGCCAAGTAGGCGGAGCGAACACCGGGGAGCTGTTTTTT. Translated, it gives CASSQVGGANTGELFF.

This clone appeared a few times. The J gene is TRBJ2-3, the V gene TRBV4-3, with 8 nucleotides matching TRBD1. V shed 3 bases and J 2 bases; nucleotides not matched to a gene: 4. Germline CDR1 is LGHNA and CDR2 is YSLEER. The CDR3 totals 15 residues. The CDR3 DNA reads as TGCGCCAGCAGCCAGGACAGGGTCTACACAGATACGCAGTATTTT. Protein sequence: CASSQDRVYTDTQYF.

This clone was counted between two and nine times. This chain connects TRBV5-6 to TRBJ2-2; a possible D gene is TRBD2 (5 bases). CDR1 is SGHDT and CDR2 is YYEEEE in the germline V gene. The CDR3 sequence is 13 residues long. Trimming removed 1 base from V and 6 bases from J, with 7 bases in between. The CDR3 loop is CASSLWGAGELFF. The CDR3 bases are TGTGCCAGCAGCTTGTGGGGAGCCGGGGAGCTGTTTTTT.

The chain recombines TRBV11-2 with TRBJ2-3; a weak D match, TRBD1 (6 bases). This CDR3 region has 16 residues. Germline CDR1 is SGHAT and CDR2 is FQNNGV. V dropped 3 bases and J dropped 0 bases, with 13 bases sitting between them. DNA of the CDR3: TGTGCCAGCAGCTTTGGGGGCTACCGGAGCACAGATACGCAGTATTTT. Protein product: CASSFGGYRSTDTQYF. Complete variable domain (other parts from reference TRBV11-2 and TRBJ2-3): EAGVAQSPRYKIIEKRQSVAFWCNPISGHATLYWYQQILGQGPKLLIQFQNNGVVDDSQLPKDRFSAERLKGVDSTLKIQPAKLEDSAVYLCASSFGGYRSTDTQYFGPGTRLTVL.

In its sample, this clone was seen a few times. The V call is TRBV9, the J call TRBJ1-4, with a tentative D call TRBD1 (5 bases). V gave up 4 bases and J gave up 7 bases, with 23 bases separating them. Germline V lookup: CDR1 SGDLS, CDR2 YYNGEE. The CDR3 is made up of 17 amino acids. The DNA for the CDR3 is TGTGCCAGCAGCTCTTCGACCGGGACTATACGGGTTGAAAAACTGTTTTTT. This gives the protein CASSSSTGTIRVEKLFF.

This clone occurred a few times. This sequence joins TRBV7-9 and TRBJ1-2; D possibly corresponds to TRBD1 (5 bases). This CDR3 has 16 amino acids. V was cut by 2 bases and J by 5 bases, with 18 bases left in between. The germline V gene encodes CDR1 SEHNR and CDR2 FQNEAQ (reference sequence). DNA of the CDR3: TGTGCCAGCAGCTTATTTATCCGAGACAGCTCATATGGCTACACCTTC. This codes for CASSLFIRDSSYGYTF.

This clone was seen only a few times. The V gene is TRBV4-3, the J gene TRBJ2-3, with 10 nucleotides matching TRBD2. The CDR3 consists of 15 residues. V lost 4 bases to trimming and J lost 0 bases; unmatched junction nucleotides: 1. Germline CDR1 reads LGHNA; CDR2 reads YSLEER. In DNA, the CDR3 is TGCGCCAGCAGCCCGACTAGCGGGAGCACAGATACGCAGTATTTT. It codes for CASSPTSGSTDTQYF.

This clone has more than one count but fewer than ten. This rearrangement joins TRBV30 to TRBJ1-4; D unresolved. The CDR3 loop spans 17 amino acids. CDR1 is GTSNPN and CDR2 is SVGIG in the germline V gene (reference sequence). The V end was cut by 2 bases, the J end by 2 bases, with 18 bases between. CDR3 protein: CAWSPLLRVETNEKLFF. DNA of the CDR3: TGTGCCTGGAGTCCCCTCCTGAGGGTCGAGACTAATGAAAAACTGTTTTTT.

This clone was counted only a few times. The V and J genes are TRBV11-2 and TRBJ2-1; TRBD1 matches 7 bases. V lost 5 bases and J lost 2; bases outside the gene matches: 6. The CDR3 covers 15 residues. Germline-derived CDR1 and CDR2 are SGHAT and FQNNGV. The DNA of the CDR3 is TGTGCCAGCAGCGACAGGGTCGATACCTACAATGAGCAGTTCTTC. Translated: CASSDRVDTYNEQFF. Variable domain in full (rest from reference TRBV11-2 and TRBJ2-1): EAGVAQSPRYKIIEKRQSVAFWCNPISGHATLYWYQQILGQGPKLLIQFQNNGVVDDSQLPKDRFSAERLKGVDSTLKIQPAKLEDSAVYLCASSDRVDTYNEQFFGPGTRLTVL.

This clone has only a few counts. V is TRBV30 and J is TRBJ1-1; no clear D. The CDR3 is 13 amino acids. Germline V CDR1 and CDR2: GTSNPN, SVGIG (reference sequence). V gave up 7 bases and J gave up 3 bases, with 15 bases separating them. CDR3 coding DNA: TGTGCCTCCCAGCGGGGTATGGACACTGAAGCTTTCTTT. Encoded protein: CASQRGMDTEAFF.